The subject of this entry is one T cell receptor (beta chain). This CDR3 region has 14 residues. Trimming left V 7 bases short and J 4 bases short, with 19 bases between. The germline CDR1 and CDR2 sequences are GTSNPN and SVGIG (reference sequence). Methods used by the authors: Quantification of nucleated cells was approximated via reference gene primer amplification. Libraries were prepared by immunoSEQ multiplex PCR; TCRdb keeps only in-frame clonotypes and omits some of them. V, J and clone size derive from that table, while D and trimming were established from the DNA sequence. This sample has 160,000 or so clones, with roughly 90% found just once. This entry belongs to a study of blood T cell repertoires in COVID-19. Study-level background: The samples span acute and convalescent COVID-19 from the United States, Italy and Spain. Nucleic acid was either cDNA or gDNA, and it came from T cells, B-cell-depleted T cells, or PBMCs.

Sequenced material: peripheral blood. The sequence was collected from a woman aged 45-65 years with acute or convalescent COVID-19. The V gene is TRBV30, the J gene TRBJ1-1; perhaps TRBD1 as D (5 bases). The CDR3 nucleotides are TGTGCCTTCGATCAGGGCAGGGTGTCCACTGAAGCTTTCTTT. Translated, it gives CAFDQGRVSTEAFF.